The rows below give T cell receptor beta chains drawn from one sample of a study of OX40 agonist ivuxolimab in advanced cancers. Here immunoSEQ multiplex PCR was the method, and the copy in TCRdb shows in-frame clones only, minus some. The sample records some 15,000 clones, roughly 82% being singletons. The material was CD4+ or CD8+ T cells sorted from blood, obtained in a trial of the OX40 agonist ivuxolimab. The receptors were sampled from an adult with an advanced solid tumor such as melanoma, head and neck, liver or kidney cancer. Each CDR3 is given with its conserved first and last residue. A D gene is named only where the DNA matches it firmly. For some rows the clone size is stated as once, few or many, or as a class when expanded; others skip it.

TRBJ2-7	few	TRBV27	TRBD1	CASSPTGYYEQYF	TGTGCCAGCAGTCCGACAGGGTACTACGAGCAGTACTTC
TRBJ1-5	few	TRBV7-6	.	CASSPGAWQPQHF	TGTGCCAGCAGCCCAGGAGCGTGGCAGCCCCAGCATTTT
TRBJ2-1	.	TRBV28	TRBD1	CASSPGQGTYNEQFF	TGTGCCAGCAGCCCCGGACAGGGAACCTACAATGAGCAGTTCTTC
TRBJ2-1	.	TRBV10-3	.	CAISLGSSYNEQFF	TGTGCCATCAGTCTGGGGAGCTCCTACAATGAGCAGTTCTTC
TRBJ1-2	once	TRBV6-1	.	CASRLGGYTF	TGTGCCAGCAGACTAGGAGGCTACACCTTC
TRBJ1-2	.	TRBV5-6	.	CASSFETDNYGYTF	TGTGCCAGCAGCTTTGAGACGGACAACTATGGCTACACCTTC
TRBJ2-7	.	TRBV5-4	TRBD2	CASSSGLAGEQYF	TGTGCCAGCAGCTCAGGACTAGCTGGCGAGCAGTACTTC
TRBJ1-5	.	TRBV7-2	.	CASSLNSNQPQHF	TGTGCCAGCAGCCTAAATAGCAATCAGCCCCAGCATTTT
TRBJ2-7	.	TRBV5-1	.	CASATGIDEQYF	TGCGCCAGTGCGACAGGTATTGACGAGCAGTACTTC
TRBJ2-3	.	TRBV25-1	.	CASSGSDTQYF	TGTGCCAGCTCCGGATCAGATACGCAGTATTTT
TRBJ2-7	.	TRBV4-3	TRBD1	CASSLRDRGPEQYF	TGCGCCAGCAGCCTCCGGGACAGGGGGCCCGAGCAGTACTTC
TRBJ2-7	.	TRBV6-4	.	CASSHKLGSEQYF	TGTGCCAGCAGTCATAAACTCGGCTCCGAGCAGTACTTC
TRBJ2-2	.	TRBV27	.	CASSPEVGRAPNTGELFF	TGTGCCAGCAGCCCAGAGGTCGGGCGGGCCCCGAACACCGGGGAGCTGTTTTTT
TRBJ2-1	.	TRBV13	TRBD1	CASTPLGTGDDNEQFF	TGTGCCAGCACCCCCCTCGGGACAGGGGATGACAATGAGCAGTTCTTC
TRBJ2-5	.	TRBV5-8	.	CASSPEPGPSRETQYF	TGTGCCAGCAGCCCTGAACCGGGACCAAGCAGAGAGACCCAGTACTTC
TRBJ2-7	medium-sized	TRBV27	.	CASSLHLEGGYEQYF	TGTGCCAGCAGTTTACATTTGGAGGGAGGATACGAGCAGTACTTC
TRBJ2-5	few	TRBV14	TRBD2	CASSQVRERGRETQYF	TGTGCCAGCAGCCAAGTTCGGGAGCGGGGGAGGGAGACCCAGTACTTC
TRBJ2-7	.	TRBV19	.	CASSLVEGREYEQYF	TGTGCCAGTAGTCTAGTAGAGGGGCGAGAGTACGAGCAGTACTTC
TRBJ2-3	.	TRBV6-1	TRBD2	CASSEASGTDTQYF	TGTGCCAGCAGTGAAGCTAGCGGGACAGATACGCAGTATTTT
TRBJ2-2	.	TRBV12-2	.	CASRLSPSREAGELFF	TGTGCAAGTCGCCTCTCCCCCTCAAGGGAGGCCGGGGAGCTGTTTTTT
TRBJ2-3	.	TRBV11-2	TRBD2	CASSPPGLATDTQYF	TGTGCCAGCAGTCCACCGGGACTAGCGACAGATACGCAGTATTTT
TRBJ2-5	.	TRBV27	.	CASSLYLGETQYF	TGTGCCAGCAGTTTATACCTGGGGGAGACCCAGTACTTC
TRBJ1-2	.	TRBV30	.	CAWSVQVVEQAINYGYTF	TGTGCCTGGAGTGTACAAGTTGTAGAACAGGCAATTAACTATGGCTACACCTTC
TRBJ2-2	few	TRBV9	TRBD1	CASSEQGARELFF	TGTGCCAGCAGCGAACAGGGGGCGCGGGAGCTGTTTTTT
TRBJ2-3	.	TRBV25-1	.	CASSEVQEGTDTQYF	TGTGCCAGCAGCGAAGTCCAAGAGGGGACAGATACGCAGTATTTT
TRBJ2-1	few	TRBV6-4	TRBD2	CASSDSTSGYNEQFF	TGTGCCAGCAGTGACTCGACTAGCGGGTACAATGAGCAGTTCTTC
TRBJ1-1	.	TRBV28	.	CASSLHGEPLNTEAFF	TGTGCCAGCAGTCTCCACGGGGAACCATTGAACACTGAAGCTTTCTTT
TRBJ2-7	.	TRBV15	.	CATSRVGGSGEQYF	TGTGCCACCAGCAGAGTAGGGGGTAGTGGCGAGCAGTACTTC
TRBJ2-2	few	TRBV14	.	CASSQENTGELFF	TGTGCCAGCAGCCAGGAGAACACCGGGGAGCTGTTTTTT
TRBJ2-7	few	TRBV4-1	TRBD2	CASSPMAGLAGATYEQYF	TGCGCCAGCAGCCCCATGGCGGGACTAGCGGGAGCAACCTACGAGCAGTACTTC